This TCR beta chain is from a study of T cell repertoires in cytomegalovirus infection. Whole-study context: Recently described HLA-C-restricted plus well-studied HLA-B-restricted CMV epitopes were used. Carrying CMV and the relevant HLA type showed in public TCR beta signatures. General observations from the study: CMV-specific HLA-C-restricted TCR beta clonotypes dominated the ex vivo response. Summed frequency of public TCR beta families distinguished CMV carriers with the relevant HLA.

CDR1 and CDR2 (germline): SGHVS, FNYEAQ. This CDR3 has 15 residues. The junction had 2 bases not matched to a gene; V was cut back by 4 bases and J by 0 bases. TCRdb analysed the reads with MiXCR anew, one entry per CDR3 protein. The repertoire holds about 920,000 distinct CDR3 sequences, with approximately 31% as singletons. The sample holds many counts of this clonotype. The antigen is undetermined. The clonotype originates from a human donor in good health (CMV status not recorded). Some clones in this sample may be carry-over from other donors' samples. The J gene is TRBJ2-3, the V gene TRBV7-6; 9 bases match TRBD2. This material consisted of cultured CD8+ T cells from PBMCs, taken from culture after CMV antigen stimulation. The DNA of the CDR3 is TGTGCCAGCAGCTATAGCGGGGGCAGCACAGATACGCAGTATTTT. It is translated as CASSYSGGSTDTQYF.